The 27 T cell receptor beta chains presented below share a single source sample, sequenced in a study of post-analysis software for immune sequencing data. Study findings and constraints: With TRBV5-6, TRBV5-1 and TRBV20-1 included, roughly five TRBV segments were more frequent in patients than in controls.

Unique molecular identifiers were built into the TCR beta cDNA libraries. TCRdb independently ran MiXCR on the PCR reads; one entry per CDR3 protein. The sample records about 760,000 distinct CDR3 sequences, roughly 27% being singletons. These receptors' antigens are unknown. Source material: blood. The receptor set was obtained from a girl between 5 and 17 years old with multiple sclerosis.

The chain couples TRBV5-1 to TRBJ2-5, with D possibly being TRBD1 or TRBD2 (5 bases each). The J call may be faulty, since TRBJ2-7 better matches the DNA end. The CDR3 runs 14 residues. Germline V gene lookup returns CDR1 SGHRS and CDR2 YFSETQ. The CDR3 sequence is CASSFGPGTHEQYF. The CDR3 nucleotides read TGCGCCAGCAGCTTCGGTCCAGGGACCCACGAGCAGTACTTC.

V usage is TRBV9 and J usage is TRBJ2-1, with D possibly TRBD2 on 6 matching bases. Germline CDR1 SGDLS, CDR2 YYNGEE. The CDR3 is made up of 14 amino acids. V lost 0 bases, J lost 7 bases, and 11 bases lay in between. The CDR3 reads CASSVAGEVNEQFF. In nucleotides, the CDR3 is TGTGCCAGCAGCGTAGCGGGAGAAGTGAATGAGCAGTTCTTC. Full variable domain (rest looked up from reference TRBV9 and TRBJ2-1): DSGVTQTPKHLITATGQRVTLRCSPRSGDLSVYWYQQSLDQGLQFLIQYYNGEERAKGNILERFSAQQFPDLHSELNLSSLELGDSALYFCASSVAGEVNEQFFGPGTRLTVL.

This chain connects TRBV20-1 to TRBJ2-7; a possible D gene is TRBD2 (6 bases). V was trimmed by 3 bases and J by 7 bases, leaving 16 bases between them. The CDR3 sequence is 13 residues long. Germline V gives CDR1 DFQATT, CDR2 SNEGSKA (reference sequence). The CDR3 region is CSASLGGRGEQYF. For the CDR3, the DNA is TGCAGTGCTAGTCTAGGCGGCCGGGGGGAGCAGTACTTC.

This chain links TRBV5-1 with TRBJ2-1, with 11 bases that match TRBD2. Germline values: CDR1 SGHRS, CDR2 YFSETQ. The CDR3 sequence is 15 residues long. The junction had 2 bases not matched to a gene; V was cut back by 0 bases and J by 6 bases. CDR3 sequence: CASSLDLAGGNEQFF. The DNA of the CDR3 is TGCGCCAGCAGCTTGGACCTAGCGGGAGGCAATGAGCAGTTCTTC.

V gene TRBV5-1 combines with J gene TRBJ2-4, with 12 bases identical to TRBD2. Germline assignment: CDR1 SGHRS and CDR2 YFSETQ. The CDR3 loop spans 16 amino acids. The J segment lost 7 bases and the V segment lost 4 bases, leaving 9 bases of the junction unmatched. The CDR3: CASSRNPTSGSNIQYF. The CDR3 DNA sequence: TGCGCCAGCAGCCGAAACCCGACTAGCGGGAGCAACATTCAGTACTTC.

This chain uses TRBV7-9 with TRBJ2-3; TRBD2 matches at 12 bases. The trim removed 8 bases at V and 5 bases at J, leaving 8 bases unmatched. Germline V gene lookup returns CDR1 SEHNR and CDR2 FQNEAQ (reference sequence). This CDR3 contains 15 residues. The CDR3 loop reads CASPPSGGAKDTQYF. CDR3 coding DNA: TGTGCCAGCCCACCTAGCGGGGGGGCCAAAGATACGCAGTATTTT.

This clonotype has a handful of counts. The chain recombines TRBV9 with TRBJ2-1, with 9 bases lining up with TRBD2. Germline loops: CDR1 SGDLS, CDR2 YYNGEE. Losses at the gene ends were 4 bases for V and 4 bases for J; bases not matched to a gene: 12. The CDR3 has 17 amino acids. CDR3 sequence reads: CASSSPSSSGIYNEQFF. CDR3 DNA sequence: TGTGCCAGCAGCTCCCCTTCGTCTAGCGGGATTTACAATGAGCAGTTCTTC.

There are a few counts of this clonotype. The genes are TRBV6-2 or TRBV6-3 and TRBJ2-7; 8 positions match TRBD2. J was trimmed by 3 bases and V by 6 bases; bases with no gene match: 7. The CDR3 is 14 amino acids. Germline assignment: CDR1 MNHEY and CDR2 SVGEGT. CDR3: CASRSSGSLYEQYF. CDR3 sequence (DNA): TGTGCCAGCAGGTCCAGCGGGAGTCTCTACGAGCAGTACTTC.

This clonotype has a count of ten or more. V and J are TRBV20-1 and TRBJ2-1; TRBD2 matches 16 bases. The J segment lost 7 bases and the V segment lost 4 bases, leaving 7 bases of the junction unmatched. Germline CDR1 and CDR2: DFQATT and SNEGSKA (reference sequence). This CDR3 comprises 16 residues. CDR3 in amino acids: CSAIKGLAGGLNEQFF. In DNA, the CDR3 is TGCAGTGCTATAAAGGGACTAGCGGGAGGGTTGAATGAGCAGTTCTTC.

The V gene is TRBV25-1, the J gene TRBJ2-1, with D tentatively TRBD2 (6 bases). The ends were cut back, 1 base at V and 9 bases at J, with 13 bases in the middle. The CDR3 runs 14 residues. Germline V gene data show CDR1 as MGHDK and CDR2 as SYGVNS. DNA for the CDR3: TGTGCCAGCAGTGAATGGGGCGGGACGGGTGAGCAGTTCTTC. It specifies CASSEWGGTGEQFF.

The CDR3 sequence is CSASQSSPTQPRADEQFF. The DNA for the CDR3 is TGCAGTGCTAGCCAGAGTTCTCCCACTCAACCCCGAGCGGATGAGCAGTTCTTC. The chain has TRBV20-1 and TRBJ2-1; TRBD2 might be the D (5 bases). CDR1 and CDR2 (germline): DFQATT, SNEGSKA (reference sequence). The CDR3 extends over 18 amino acids. The V and J ends lost 3 bases and 8 bases respectively, with 29 bases between them.

The chain has TRBV7-9 and TRBJ1-1; 9 bases agree with TRBD1. Germline CDR1 reads SEHNR; CDR2 reads FQNEAQ (reference sequence). The CDR3 has 12 amino acids. Trimming removed 10 bases from V and 1 base from J; junction bases left unmatched: 1. For the CDR3, the DNA is TGTGCCACGGGACAGGGGAACACTGAAGCTTTCTTT. Translated: CATGQGNTEAFF.

The chain joins TRBV6-2 or TRBV6-3 to TRBJ1-5; TRBD1 agrees at 8 bases. J was trimmed by 5 bases and V by 0 bases; bases with no gene match: 9. The CDR3 extends over 17 amino acids. Germline V CDR1 and CDR2: MNHEY, SVGEGT. CDR3: CASSYSTGQGPYQPQHF. The CDR3 coding sequence is TGTGCCAGCAGTTACTCGACTGGACAGGGCCCTTATCAGCCCCAGCATTTT.

The sample holds a few counts of this clonotype. J is TRBJ2-1 and V is TRBV14, with 9 nucleotides matching TRBD1. Germline trimming cut 5 bases from V and 10 bases from J; bases unmatched to any gene: 12. The CDR3 extends over 15 amino acids. Germline V lookup: CDR1 SGHDN, CDR2 FVKESK. CDR3 sequence: CASSGLGQGMMEQFF. The CDR3 nucleotides are TGTGCCAGCAGCGGCTTGGGACAGGGTATGATGGAGCAGTTCTTC.

This clonotype was counted between two and nine times. The gene calls are TRBV28 and TRBJ2-7; 14 bases map to TRBD2. V gave up 9 bases and J gave up 3 bases; unmatched junction bases: 10. The CDR3 covers 16 residues. Germline V gives CDR1 MDHEN, CDR2 SYDVKM. In nucleotides, the CDR3 is TGTGCCAGTAGTATCCGGACTAGCGGGAGGCGCTACGAGCAGTACTTC. Translated, it gives CASSIRTSGRRYEQYF.

This clonotype occurred a few times. V gene TRBV11-2 combines with J gene TRBJ2-4; 7 bases line up with TRBD2. The CDR3 has 15 residues. Germline values: CDR1 SGHAT, CDR2 FQNNGV. V lost 3 bases, J lost 6 bases, and 8 bases stayed unmatched. The CDR3 nucleotides read TGTGCCAGCAGCTTTCAGAGCGGGGCGGGAAACATTCAGTACTTC. Translating it yields CASSFQSGAGNIQYF.

This clonotype was observed a handful of times. This chain joins TRBV7-2 and TRBJ2-7, with D possibly TRBD2 on 5 matching bases. Trimming cost V 4 bases and J 2 bases, with 12 bases left between them. This CDR3 comprises 14 residues. The germline CDR1 and CDR2 sequences are SGHTA and FQGNSA. The CDR3 here is CASSYTGKPYEQYF. The CDR3 DNA is TGTGCCAGCAGCTATACCGGGAAACCCTACGAGCAGTACTTC.

The rearrangement uses TRBV20-1 and TRBJ2-7, with a possible D match to TRBD2 (5 bases). The CDR3 has 12 residues. The germline V gene has CDR1 DFQATT and CDR2 SNEGSKA (reference sequence). CDR3 coding DNA: TGCAGCGCGCAAAGCGGATCCTACGAGCAGTACTTC. Translating it yields CSAQSGSYEQYF.

This clonotype was counted at least ten times. In DNA form, the CDR3 reads TGCAGCGTGAGGCAGTCCCCAGGGGGGGAGACCCAGTACTTC. Translating gives CSVRQSPGGETQYF. The V call is TRBV29-1, the J call TRBJ2-5, with a tentative D call TRBD1 (7 bases). Deletions cut 6 bases from V and 5 bases from J, with 19 bases between. CDR1 is SQVTM and CDR2 is ANQGSEA in the germline V gene. This CDR3 has 14 amino acids.

This clonotype has more than one count but fewer than ten. This chain links TRBV3-1 with TRBJ1-5; 11 nucleotides line up with TRBD1. V shed 1 base and J 6 bases; nucleotides not matched to a gene: 8. The CDR3 covers 17 residues. Germline V gene sequence: CDR1 LGHDT, CDR2 YNNKEL (reference sequence). CDR3 sequence: CASSQVFPGQGGQPQHF. DNA of the CDR3: TGTGCCAGCAGCCAAGTGTTTCCGGGACAGGGGGGTCAGCCCCAGCATTTT.

This clonotype was picked up a small number of times. The chain uses TRBV12-3 or TRBV12-4 and TRBJ2-7; D tentatively fits TRBD1 or TRBD2 (5 bases each). V lost 8 bases and J lost 3, with 14 bases in between. This CDR3 has 13 amino acids. CDR3 nucleotide sequence: TGTGCCAGCCAAGGGGCAGGACTCTACGAGCAGTACTTC. This encodes CASQGAGLYEQYF.

This clonotype was found many times. The rearrangement joins TRBV20-1 to TRBJ2-5; D ambiguous. V lost 3 bases to trimming and J lost 5 bases, with 10 bases between them. The CDR3 extends over 12 amino acids. The germline CDR1 and CDR2 sequences are DFQATT and SNEGSKA (reference sequence). CDR3 sequence: CSASSGRETQYF. CDR3 nucleotides: TGCAGTGCTAGCAGTGGACGGGAGACCCAGTACTTC.

The chain recombines TRBV9 with TRBJ1-4, with D hard to call. V lost 4 bases, J lost 13 bases, and 17 bases lay in between. CDR1 and CDR2 (germline): SGDLS, YYNGEE. This CDR3 has 13 amino acids. The CDR3 loop is CASSTGPFGGLFF. CDR3 coding DNA: TGTGCCAGCAGCACCGGGCCTTTCGGAGGACTGTTTTTT.

A few counts support this clonotype. The chain carries TRBV4-1 and TRBJ2-5; 10 bases match TRBD2. This CDR3 contains 15 residues. Germline trimming cut 6 bases from V and 2 bases from J; bases unmatched to any gene: 6. Germline values: CDR1 MGHRA, CDR2 YSYEKL. CDR3 bases: TGCGCCAGCAGTCTAGCGGGGGCCATTCAAGAGACCCAGTACTTC. Translating gives CASSLAGAIQETQYF.

The chain's CDR3 is CASSLDSRGLSGYTF. Here the CDR3 DNA reads TGTGCCAGCAGCTTAGATTCCAGGGGGTTGAGCGGCTACACCTTC. The chain uses TRBV7-8 and TRBJ1-2; 7 positions agree with TRBD1. Trimming removed 1 base from V and 8 bases from J; junction bases left unmatched: 10. The CDR3 is made up of 15 amino acids. Germline V gene lookup returns CDR1 SGHVS and CDR2 FQNEAQ.

Only one count was recorded for this clonotype. The chain carries TRBV11-3 and TRBJ2-1; D tentatively fits TRBD1 or TRBD2 (5 bases each). Between the trimmed V and J ends, which lost 5 bases and 0 bases, there was a span of 11 bases. The CDR3 contains 15 residues. Germline CDR1 and CDR2: SGHNT and YENEEA. CDR3 sequence: CASSPGHSSYNEQFF. CDR3 nucleotide sequence: TGTGCCAGCAGCCCGGGGCATAGCTCCTACAATGAGCAGTTCTTC.

This rearrangement joins TRBV5-1 to TRBJ1-5, with 8 bases aligning to TRBD1. This CDR3 is 16 amino acids long. The V segment lost 0 bases and the J segment 2 bases; nucleotides outside the gene matches: 4. CDR1 is SGHRS, CDR2 YFSETQ, per germline. In DNA, the CDR3 is TGCGCCAGCAGCTTGGATGACAGGGGCGGCAATCAGCCCCAGCATTTT. Translation: CASSLDDRGGNQPQHF.